The clone carrying this T cell receptor (beta chain) showed up just a few times. The antigen is not known. An equimolar mix of two oligonucleotides served as the beta constant-region primer for TRBC1 and TRBC2. TCRdb used MiXCR to reprocess the UMI-ligation and nested PCR reads, holding one entry per CDR3 protein. The sample includes roughly 40,000 distinct CDR3 sequences, 13% of them seen just once. Germline CDR1 is KGHSH and CDR2 is LQKENI. This CDR3 has 12 residues. V gave up 2 bases and J gave up 6 bases, with 8 bases separating them. This entry comes from a study of naive and memory T cell subsets. Cells stained for CD3, CD4, CD8, CD45RA and CD27 were sorted into four subsets. Findings of the study overall: Naive and memory repertoire findings lacked a ground truth for validation.

V usage is TRBV18 and J usage is TRBJ2-7, with a weak D call TRBD1 (6 bases). The sequence was collected from a human donor in good health. The sequencing input was effector memory CD4+ T cells from blood. As for subset: effector memory, CD45RA- CD27-. The CDR3 reads CASSPTRGEQYF. The CDR3 nucleotides read TGTGCCAGCTCACCAACCAGGGGCGAGCAGTACTTC.